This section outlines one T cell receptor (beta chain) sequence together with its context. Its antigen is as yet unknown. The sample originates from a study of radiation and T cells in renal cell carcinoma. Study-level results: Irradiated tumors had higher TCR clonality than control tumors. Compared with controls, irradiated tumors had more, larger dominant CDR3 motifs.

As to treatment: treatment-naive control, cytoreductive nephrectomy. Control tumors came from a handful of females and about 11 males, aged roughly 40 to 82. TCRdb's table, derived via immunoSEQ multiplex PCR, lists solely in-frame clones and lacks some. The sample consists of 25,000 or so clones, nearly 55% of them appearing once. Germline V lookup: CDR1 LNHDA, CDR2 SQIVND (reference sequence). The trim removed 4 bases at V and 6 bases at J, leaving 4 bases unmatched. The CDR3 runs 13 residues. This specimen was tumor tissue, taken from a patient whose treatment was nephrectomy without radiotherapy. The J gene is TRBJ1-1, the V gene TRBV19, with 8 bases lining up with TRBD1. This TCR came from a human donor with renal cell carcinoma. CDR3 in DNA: TGTGCCAGTAGTACAGGGGGCAAGGCTGAAGCTTTCTTT. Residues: CASSTGGKAEAFF.